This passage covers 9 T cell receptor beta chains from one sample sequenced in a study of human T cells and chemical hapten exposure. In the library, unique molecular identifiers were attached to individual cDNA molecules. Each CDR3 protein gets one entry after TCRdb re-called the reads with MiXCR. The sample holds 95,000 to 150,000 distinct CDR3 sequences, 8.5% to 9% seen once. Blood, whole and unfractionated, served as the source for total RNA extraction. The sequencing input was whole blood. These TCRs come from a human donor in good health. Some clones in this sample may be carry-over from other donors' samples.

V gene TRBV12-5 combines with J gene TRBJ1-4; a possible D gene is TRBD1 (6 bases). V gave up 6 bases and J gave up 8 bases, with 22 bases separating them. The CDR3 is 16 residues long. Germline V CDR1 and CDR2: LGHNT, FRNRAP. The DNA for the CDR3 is TGTGCTAGTGGAGAAGGACAGCGGCAGAAGGGGGAAAAACTGTTTTTT. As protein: CASGEGQRQKGEKLFF.

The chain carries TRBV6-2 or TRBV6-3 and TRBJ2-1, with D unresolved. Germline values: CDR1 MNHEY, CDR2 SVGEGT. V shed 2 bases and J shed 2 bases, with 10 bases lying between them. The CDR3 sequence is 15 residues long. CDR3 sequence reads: CASSYGSKPYNEQFF. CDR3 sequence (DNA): TGTGCCAGCAGTTACGGGTCCAAACCCTACAATGAGCAGTTCTTC.

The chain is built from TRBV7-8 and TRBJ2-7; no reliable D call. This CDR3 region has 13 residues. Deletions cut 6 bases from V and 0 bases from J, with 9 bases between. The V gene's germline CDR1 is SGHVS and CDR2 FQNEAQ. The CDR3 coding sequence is TGTGCCAGCAGGGCGCAGAGCTCCTACGAGCAGTACTTC. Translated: CASRAQSSYEQYF. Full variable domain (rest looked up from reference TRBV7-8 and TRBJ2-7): GAGVSQSPRYKVAKRGQDVALRCDPISGHVSLFWYQQALGQGPEFLTYFQNEAQLDKSGLPSDRFFAERPEGSVSTLKIQRTQQEDSAVYLCASRAQSSYEQYFGPGTRLTVT.

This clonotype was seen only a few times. The chain's CDR3 is CAWSELGQGDTGELFF. The CDR3 DNA reads as TGTGCCTGGAGCGAACTCGGACAGGGGGACACCGGGGAGCTGTTTTTT. The gene calls are TRBV30 and TRBJ2-2, with 10 bases matching TRBD1. V gave up 3 bases and J gave up 3 bases; unmatched junction bases: 7. The CDR3 covers 16 residues. Germline V lookup: CDR1 GTSNPN, CDR2 SVGIG (reference sequence).

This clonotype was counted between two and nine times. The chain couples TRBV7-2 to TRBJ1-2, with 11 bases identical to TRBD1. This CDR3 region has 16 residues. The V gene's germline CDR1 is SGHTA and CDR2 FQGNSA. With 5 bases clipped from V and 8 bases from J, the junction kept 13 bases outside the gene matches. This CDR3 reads CASSPYPGQGAKGYTF. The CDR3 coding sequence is TGTGCCAGCAGCCCGTACCCCGGACAGGGGGCGAAGGGCTACACCTTC.

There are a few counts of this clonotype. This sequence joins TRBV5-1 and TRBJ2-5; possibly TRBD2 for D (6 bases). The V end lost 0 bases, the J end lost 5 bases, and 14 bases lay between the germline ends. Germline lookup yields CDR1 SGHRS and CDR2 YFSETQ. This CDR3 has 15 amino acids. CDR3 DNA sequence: TGCGCCAGCAGCTTGGTCGGGGACTCGGCGGAGACCCAGTACTTC. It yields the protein CASSLVGDSAETQYF.

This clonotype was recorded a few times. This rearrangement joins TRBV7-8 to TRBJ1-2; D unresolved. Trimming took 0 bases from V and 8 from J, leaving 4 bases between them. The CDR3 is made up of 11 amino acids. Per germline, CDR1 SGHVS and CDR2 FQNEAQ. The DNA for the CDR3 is TGTGCCAGCAGCTTAGCGGAGGGCTACACCTTC. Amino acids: CASSLAEGYTF.

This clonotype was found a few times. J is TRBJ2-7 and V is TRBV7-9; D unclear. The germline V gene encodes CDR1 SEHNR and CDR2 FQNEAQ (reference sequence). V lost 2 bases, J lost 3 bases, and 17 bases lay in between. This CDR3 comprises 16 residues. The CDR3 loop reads CASSLRSTASVYEQYF. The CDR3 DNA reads TGTGCCAGCAGCTTAAGGAGTACAGCTTCTGTCTACGAGCAGTACTTC.

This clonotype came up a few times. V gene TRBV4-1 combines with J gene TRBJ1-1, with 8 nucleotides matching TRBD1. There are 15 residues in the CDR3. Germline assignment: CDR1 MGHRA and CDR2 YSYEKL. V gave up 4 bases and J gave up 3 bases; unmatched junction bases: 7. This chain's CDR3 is CASSPGGGMDTEAFF. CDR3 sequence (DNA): TGCGCCAGCAGCCCAGGGGGCGGTATGGACACTGAAGCTTTCTTT.